This T cell receptor (beta chain) emerged from a study of T-cell memory formation after mild COVID-19. Whole-study findings and limits: Cross-reactive memory seemingly joined, as some responding clones were found in pre-infection memory.

TCRdb recomputed calls from the 5' RACE reads with MiXCR, one row per CDR3 protein. This table has about 350,000 distinct CDR3 sequences, approximately 15% appearing once. CDR1 and CDR2 (germline): SGHRS, YFSETQ. The CDR3 sequence is 13 residues long. Deletions cut 4 bases from V and 11 bases from J, with 17 bases between. This clonotype appeared many times. The target antigen is unknown. The chain couples TRBV5-1 to TRBJ2-3; D perhaps matches TRBD1 (6 bases). Sequencing was done on a sample of PBMCs or a T cell subset sorted from them (not recorded which). The origin of this receptor is a man in his late teens or twenties who had mild COVID-19 (a few samples of this study predate the infection). Cell type and time point are not known. Here the CDR3 reads CASSGGWGPWQYF. CDR3 nucleotides: TGCGCCAGCAGCGGTGGGTGGGGGCCTTGGCAGTATTTT.